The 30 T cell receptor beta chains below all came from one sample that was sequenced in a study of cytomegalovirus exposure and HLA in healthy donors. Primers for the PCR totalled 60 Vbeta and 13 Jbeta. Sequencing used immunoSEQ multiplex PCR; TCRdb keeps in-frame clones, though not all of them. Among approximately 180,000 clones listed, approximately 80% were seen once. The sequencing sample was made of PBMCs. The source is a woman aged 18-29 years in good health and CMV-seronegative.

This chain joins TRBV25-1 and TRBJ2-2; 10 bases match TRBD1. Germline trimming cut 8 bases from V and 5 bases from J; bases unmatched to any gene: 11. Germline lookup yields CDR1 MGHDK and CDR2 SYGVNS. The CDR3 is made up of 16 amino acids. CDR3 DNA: TGTGCCAGCGGGACTCGGGACAGGGGTTTGACCGGGGAGCTGTTTTTT. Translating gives CASGTRDRGLTGELFF.

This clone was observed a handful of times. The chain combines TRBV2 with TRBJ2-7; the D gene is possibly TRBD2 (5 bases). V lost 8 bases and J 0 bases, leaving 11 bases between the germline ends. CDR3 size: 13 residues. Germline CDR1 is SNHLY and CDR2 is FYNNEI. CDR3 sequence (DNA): TGTGCCAGCGGGCTAGCCGGCTCCTACGAGCAGTACTTC. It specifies CASGLAGSYEQYF.

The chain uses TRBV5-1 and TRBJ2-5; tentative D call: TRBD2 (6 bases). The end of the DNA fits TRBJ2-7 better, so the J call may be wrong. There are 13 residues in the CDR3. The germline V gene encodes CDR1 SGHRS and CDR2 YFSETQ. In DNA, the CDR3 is TGCGCCAGCAGCTTGGTCGGGGGTAACGAGCAGTACTTC. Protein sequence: CASSLVGGNEQYF.

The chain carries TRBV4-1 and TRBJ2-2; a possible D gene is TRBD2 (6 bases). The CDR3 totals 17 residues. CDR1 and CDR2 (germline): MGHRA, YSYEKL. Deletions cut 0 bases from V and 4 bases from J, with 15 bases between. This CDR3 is CASSQDMASALTGELFF. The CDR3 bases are TGCGCCAGCAGCCAAGATATGGCTAGCGCACTCACCGGGGAGCTGTTTTTT.

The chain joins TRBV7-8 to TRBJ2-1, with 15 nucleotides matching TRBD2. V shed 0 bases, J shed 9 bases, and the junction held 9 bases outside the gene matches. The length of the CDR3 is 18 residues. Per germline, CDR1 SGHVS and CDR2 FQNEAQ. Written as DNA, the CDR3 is TGTGCCAGCAGCTTAGCGGAGATCGGGACTAGCGGGAGGATTGAGCAGTTCTTC. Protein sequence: CASSLAEIGTSGRIEQFF.

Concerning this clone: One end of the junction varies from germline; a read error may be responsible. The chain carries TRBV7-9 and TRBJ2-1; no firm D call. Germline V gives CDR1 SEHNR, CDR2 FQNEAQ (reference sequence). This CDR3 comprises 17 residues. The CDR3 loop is CSSSLMGRPSSYNEQFF. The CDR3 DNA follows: TGTTCCAGCAGCTTAATGGGCAGGCCAAGCTCCTACAATGAGCAGTTCTTC.

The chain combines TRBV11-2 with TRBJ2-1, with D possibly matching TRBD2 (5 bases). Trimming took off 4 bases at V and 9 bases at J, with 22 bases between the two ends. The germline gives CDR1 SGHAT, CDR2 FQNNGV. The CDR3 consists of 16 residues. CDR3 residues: CASSSLGITSSGEQFF. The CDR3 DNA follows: TGTGCCAGCAGCTCCCTCGGCATCACTAGTTCGGGTGAGCAGTTCTTC.

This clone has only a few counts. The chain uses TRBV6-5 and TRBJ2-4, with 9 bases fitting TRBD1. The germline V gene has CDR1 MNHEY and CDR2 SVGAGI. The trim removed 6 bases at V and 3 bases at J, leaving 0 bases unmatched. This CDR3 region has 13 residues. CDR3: CASRGQGKNIQYF. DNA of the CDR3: TGTGCCAGCAGGGGACAGGGCAAAAACATTCAGTACTTC.

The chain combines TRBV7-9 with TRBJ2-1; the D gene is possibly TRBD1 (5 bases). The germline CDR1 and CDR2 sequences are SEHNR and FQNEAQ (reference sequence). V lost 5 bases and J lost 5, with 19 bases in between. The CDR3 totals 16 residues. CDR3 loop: CASSAGATGLHNEQFF. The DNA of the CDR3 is TGTGCCAGCAGCGCTGGGGCCACAGGCCTCCACAATGAGCAGTTCTTC.

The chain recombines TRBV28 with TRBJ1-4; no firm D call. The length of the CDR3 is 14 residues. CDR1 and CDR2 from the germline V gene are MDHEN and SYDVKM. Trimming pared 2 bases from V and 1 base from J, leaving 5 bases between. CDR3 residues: CASSLVGTNEKLFF. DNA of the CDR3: TGTGCCAGCAGTTTAGTCGGAACTAATGAAAAACTGTTTTTT.

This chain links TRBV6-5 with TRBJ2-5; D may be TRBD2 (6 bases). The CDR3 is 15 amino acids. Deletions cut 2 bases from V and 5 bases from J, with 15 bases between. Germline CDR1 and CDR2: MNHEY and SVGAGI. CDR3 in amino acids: CASSYRRDLGETQYF. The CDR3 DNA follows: TGTGCCAGCAGTTACCGGAGGGATTTGGGGGAGACCCAGTACTTC.

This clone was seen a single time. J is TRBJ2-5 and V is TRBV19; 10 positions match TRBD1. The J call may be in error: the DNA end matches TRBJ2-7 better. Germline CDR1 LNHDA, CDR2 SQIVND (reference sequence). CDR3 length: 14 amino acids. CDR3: CARNPGQGLYEQYF. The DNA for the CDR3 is TGTGCCAGGAATCCGGGACAGGGGCTATACGAGCAGTACTTC.

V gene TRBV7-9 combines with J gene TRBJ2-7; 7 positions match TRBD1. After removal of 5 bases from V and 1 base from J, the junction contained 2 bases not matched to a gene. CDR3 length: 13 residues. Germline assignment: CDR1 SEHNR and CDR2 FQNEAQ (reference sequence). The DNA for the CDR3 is TGTGCCAGCAGCGGACAGGCGTCCTACGAGCAGTACGTC. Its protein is CASSGQASYEQYV.

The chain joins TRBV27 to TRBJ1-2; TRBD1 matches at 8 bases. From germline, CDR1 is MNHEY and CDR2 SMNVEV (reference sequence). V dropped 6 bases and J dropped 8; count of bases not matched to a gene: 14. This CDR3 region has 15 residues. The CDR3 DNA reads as TGTGCCAGCAGCCACGGGACAGGACCGAGGAGAGGCTACACCTTC. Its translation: CASSHGTGPRRGYTF.

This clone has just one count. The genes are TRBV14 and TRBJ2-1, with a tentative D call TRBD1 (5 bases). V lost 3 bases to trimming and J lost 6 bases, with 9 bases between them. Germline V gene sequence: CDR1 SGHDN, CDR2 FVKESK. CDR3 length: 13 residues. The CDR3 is CASSQAGINEQFF. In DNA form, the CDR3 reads TGTGCCAGCAGCCAGGCAGGGATCAATGAGCAGTTCTTC. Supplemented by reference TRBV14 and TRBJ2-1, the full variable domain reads EAGVTQFPSHSVIEKGQTVTLRCDPISGHDNLYWYRRVMGKEIKFLLHFVKESKQDESGMPNNRFLAERTGGTYSTLKVQPAELEDSGVYFCASSQAGINEQFFGPGTRLTVL.

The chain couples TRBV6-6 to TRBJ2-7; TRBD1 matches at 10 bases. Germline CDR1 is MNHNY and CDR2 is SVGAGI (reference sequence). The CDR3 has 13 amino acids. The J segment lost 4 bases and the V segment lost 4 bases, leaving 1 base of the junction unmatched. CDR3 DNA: TGTGCCAGCAGTTGGACAGGGGGATACGAGCAGTACTTC. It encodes CASSWTGGYEQYF.

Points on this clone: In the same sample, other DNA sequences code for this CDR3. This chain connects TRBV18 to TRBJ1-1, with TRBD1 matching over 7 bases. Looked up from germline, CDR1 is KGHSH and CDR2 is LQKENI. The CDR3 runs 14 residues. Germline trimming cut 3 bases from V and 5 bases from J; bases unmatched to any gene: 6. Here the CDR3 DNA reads TGTGCCAGCTCACCCCGGACAGGAGGGACTGAAGCTTTCTTT. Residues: CASSPRTGGTEAFF.

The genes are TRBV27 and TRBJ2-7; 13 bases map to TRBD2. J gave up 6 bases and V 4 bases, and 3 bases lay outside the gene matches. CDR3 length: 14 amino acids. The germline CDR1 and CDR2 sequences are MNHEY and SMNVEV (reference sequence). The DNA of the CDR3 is TGTGCCAGCAGTTGGACTAGCGGGAGTCCCGAGCAGTACTTC. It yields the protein CASSWTSGSPEQYF.

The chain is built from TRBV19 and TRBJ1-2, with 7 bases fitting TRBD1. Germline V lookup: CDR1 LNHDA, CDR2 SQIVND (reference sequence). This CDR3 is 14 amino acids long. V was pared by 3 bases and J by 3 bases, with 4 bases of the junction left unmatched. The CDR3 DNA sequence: TGTGCCAGTAGTATCTTTCAGGGGGACTATGGCTACACCTTC. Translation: CASSIFQGDYGYTF.

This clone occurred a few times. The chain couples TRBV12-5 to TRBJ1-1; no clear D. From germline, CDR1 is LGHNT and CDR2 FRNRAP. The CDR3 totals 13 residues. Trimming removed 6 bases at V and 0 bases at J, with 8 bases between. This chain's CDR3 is CASGGRVNTEAFF. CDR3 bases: TGTGCTAGTGGCGGTAGAGTGAACACTGAAGCTTTCTTT.

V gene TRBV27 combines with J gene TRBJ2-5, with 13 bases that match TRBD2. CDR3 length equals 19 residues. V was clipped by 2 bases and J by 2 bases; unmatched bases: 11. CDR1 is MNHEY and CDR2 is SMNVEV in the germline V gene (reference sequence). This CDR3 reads CASSLVPGLAGDKQETQYF. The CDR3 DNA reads TGTGCCAGCAGTTTAGTCCCCGGACTAGCGGGAGATAAACAAGAGACCCAGTACTTC.

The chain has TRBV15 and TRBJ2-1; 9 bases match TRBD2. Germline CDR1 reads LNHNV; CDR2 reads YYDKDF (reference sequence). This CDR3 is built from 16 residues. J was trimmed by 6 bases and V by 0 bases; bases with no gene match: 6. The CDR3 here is CATSRDRAGGPNEQFF. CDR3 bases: TGTGCCACCAGCAGAGATCGGGCGGGAGGGCCCAATGAGCAGTTCTTC.

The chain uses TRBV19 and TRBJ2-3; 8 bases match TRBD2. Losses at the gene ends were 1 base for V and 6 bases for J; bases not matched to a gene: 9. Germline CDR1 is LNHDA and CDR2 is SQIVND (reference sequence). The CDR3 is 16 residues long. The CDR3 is CASSIVPGREVDTQYF. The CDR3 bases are TGTGCCAGTAGTATAGTCCCTGGGCGGGAGGTGGATACGCAGTATTTT.

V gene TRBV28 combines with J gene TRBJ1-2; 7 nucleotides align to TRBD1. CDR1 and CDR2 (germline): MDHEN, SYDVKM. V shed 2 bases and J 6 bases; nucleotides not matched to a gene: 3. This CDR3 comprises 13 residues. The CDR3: CASSLEGADGYTF. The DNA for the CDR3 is TGTGCCAGCAGTTTAGAGGGGGCTGATGGCTACACCTTC.

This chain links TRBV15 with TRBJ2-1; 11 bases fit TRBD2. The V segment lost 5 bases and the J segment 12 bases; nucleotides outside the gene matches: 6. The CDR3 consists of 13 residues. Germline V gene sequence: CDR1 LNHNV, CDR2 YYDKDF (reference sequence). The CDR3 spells CATSGTSGGPQFF. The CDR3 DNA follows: TGTGCCACCAGCGGAACTAGCGGGGGACCGCAGTTCTTC.

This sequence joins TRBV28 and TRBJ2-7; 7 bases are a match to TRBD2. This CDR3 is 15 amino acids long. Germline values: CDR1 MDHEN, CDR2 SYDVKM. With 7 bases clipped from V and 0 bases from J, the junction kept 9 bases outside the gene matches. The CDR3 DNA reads TGTGCCAGCACTACAGTGACTAGCCGCTCCTACGAGCAGTACTTC. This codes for CASTTVTSRSYEQYF. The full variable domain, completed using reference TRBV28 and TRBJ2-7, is DVKVTQSSRYLVKRTGEKVFLECVQDMDHENMFWYRQDPGLGLRLIYFSYDVKMKEKGDIPEGYSVSREKKERFSLILESASTNQTSMYLCASTTVTSRSYEQYFGPGTRLTVT.

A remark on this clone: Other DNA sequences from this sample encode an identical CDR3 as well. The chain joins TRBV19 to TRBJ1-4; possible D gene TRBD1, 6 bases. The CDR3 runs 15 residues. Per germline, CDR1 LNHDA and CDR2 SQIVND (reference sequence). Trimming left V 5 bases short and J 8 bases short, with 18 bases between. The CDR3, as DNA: TGTGCCAGTAGTCCCCCCGACAGGCTAGAAGAAAAACTGTTTTTT. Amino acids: CASSPPDRLEEKLFF.

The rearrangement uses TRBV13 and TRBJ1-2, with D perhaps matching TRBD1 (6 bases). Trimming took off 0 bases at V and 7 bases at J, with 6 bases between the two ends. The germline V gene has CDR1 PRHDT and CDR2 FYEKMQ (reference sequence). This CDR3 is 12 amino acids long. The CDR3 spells CASSLGGGGYTF. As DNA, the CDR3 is TGTGCCAGCAGCTTAGGAGGGGGTGGCTACACCTTC.

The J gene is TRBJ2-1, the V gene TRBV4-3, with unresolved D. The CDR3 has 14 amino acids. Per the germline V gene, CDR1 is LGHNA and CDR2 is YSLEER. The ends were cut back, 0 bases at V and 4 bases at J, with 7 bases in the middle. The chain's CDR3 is CASSQDHGYNEQFF. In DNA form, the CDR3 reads TGCGCCAGCAGCCAAGATCACGGTTACAATGAGCAGTTCTTC.

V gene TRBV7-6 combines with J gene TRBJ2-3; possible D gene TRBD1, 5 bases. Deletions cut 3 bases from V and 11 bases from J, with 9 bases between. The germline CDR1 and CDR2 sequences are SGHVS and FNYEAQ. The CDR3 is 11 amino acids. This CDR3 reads CASSLGREQYF. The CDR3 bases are TGTGCCAGCAGCTTGGGGCGCGAGCAGTATTTT.